What follows is one TCR beta chain and its context. Because the CDR3's place on the DNA is in doubt, the DNA is left out and the CDR3 is given as listed by TCRdb. The CDR3 numbers 15 amino acids, ends counted. The germline CDR1 and CDR2 sequences are SGHDT and YYEEEE. The source of the sample is a study of control samples from healthy donors and cancer patients. Only in-frame clones appear in the TCRdb table, and some are missing; sequencing was by immunoSEQ multiplex PCR. This sample has 50,000 to 75,000 clones; 85% occur once, and the top ten carry 4.5% to 7%. This chain connects TRBV5-6 to TRBJ1-6. The clonotype was recovered from a man between 40 and 49 years old in good health. The sample comprised blood. The CDR3 sequence is CASNFGSGVNSPLHF.